This passage covers 9 T cell receptor beta chains from one sample sequenced in a study of cytomegalovirus exposure and HLA in healthy donors. Vbeta (60) and Jbeta (13) primers were used in the PCR. Profiling relied on immunoSEQ multiplex PCR, and the TCRdb table lists in-frame clones only, not all of them. This table holds roughly 88,000 clones. Sequencing was performed on PBMCs. These receptors were taken from a man aged 45-65 years in good health and CMV-seropositive.

The chain couples TRBV29-1 to TRBJ1-2; TRBD1 agrees at 9 bases. The CDR3 length is 17 residues. From germline, CDR1 is SQVTM and CDR2 ANQGSEA. Losses at the gene ends were 5 bases for V and 2 bases for J; bases not matched to a gene: 15. For the CDR3, the DNA is TGCAGCGTTCGGGTCGGGACAGGGAGTGTTTCCAACTATGGCTACACCTTC. Amino acid sequence: CSVRVGTGSVSNYGYTF.

As regards this clone: A junction boundary mismatches the germline segment, possibly from a read error. The chain links TRBV2 to TRBJ2-1; 9 bases line up with TRBD2. Germline V gene data show CDR1 as SNHLY and CDR2 as FYNNEI. The CDR3 is 15 residues long. The CDR3 reads CTSRATSGRYNEQFF. The CDR3 DNA is TGTACCAGCAGGGCGACTAGCGGAAGATACAATGAGCAGTTCTTC.

This chain uses TRBV5-5 with TRBJ1-1; 7 bases align to TRBD1. V shed 4 bases and J 6 bases; nucleotides not matched to a gene: 6. The CDR3 has 13 amino acids. The germline V gene encodes CDR1 SGHKS and CDR2 YYEKEE (reference sequence). In nucleotides, the CDR3 is TGTGCCAGCAGCAGACAGGGAGGTGCTGAAGCTTTCTTT. It specifies CASSRQGGAEAFF.

The CDR3 loop is CASSPSGGSGYNEQFF. The CDR3 coding sequence is TGTGCCAGCAGCCCATCAGGCGGTAGCGGCTACAATGAGCAGTTCTTC. The chain joins TRBV7-9 to TRBJ2-1; tentative D call: TRBD2 (6 bases). CDR3 length equals 16 residues. Deletions cut 5 bases from V and 3 bases from J, with 17 bases between. Germline V lookup: CDR1 SEHNR, CDR2 FQNEAQ (reference sequence). The variable domain in full, with the rest retrieved from reference TRBV7-9 and TRBJ2-1, is DTGVSQNPRHKITKRGQNVTFRCDPISEHNRLYWYRQTLGQGPEFLTYFQNEAQLEKSRLLSDRFSAERPKGSFSTLEIQRTEQGDSAMYLCASSPSGGSGYNEQFFGPGTRLTVL.

The genes are TRBV6-5 and TRBJ1-1; 7 bases are a match to TRBD1. Germline-derived CDR1 and CDR2 are MNHEY and SVGAGI. The CDR3 totals 12 residues. V lost 6 bases to trimming and J lost 7 bases; unmatched junction nucleotides: 5. The chain's CDR3 is CASSIQGNEAFF. The CDR3 nucleotides read TGTGCCAGCAGCATACAGGGGAATGAAGCTTTCTTT.

This chain links TRBV28 with TRBJ1-5; 10 bases are a match to TRBD1. The CDR3 extends over 15 amino acids. Per germline, CDR1 MDHEN and CDR2 SYDVKM. V shed 4 bases, J shed 5 bases, and the junction held 5 bases outside the gene matches. CDR3 region: CASSSPGTGDQPQHF. The CDR3 bases are TGTGCCAGCAGTTCCCCCGGGACAGGGGATCAGCCCCAGCATTTT.

The chain employs TRBV19 and TRBJ2-7; 9 nucleotides match TRBD1. Germline assignment: CDR1 LNHDA and CDR2 SQIVND (reference sequence). The CDR3 totals 15 residues. J was trimmed by 1 base and V by 6 bases; bases with no gene match: 7. CDR3 bases: TGTGCCAGTAGCGGCCTCGGGACAGGGTCCTACGAGCAGTACTTC. Protein: CASSGLGTGSYEQYF.

The V and J genes are TRBV6-5 and TRBJ2-5, with 9 bases that match TRBD2. There are 14 residues in the CDR3. The germline gives CDR1 MNHEY, CDR2 SVGAGI. Losses at the gene ends were 4 bases for V and 5 bases for J; bases not matched to a gene: 5. The chain's CDR3 is CASSFSAGGETQYF. The CDR3 DNA reads as TGTGCCAGCAGTTTCTCAGCGGGAGGCGAGACCCAGTACTTC.

The chain employs TRBV5-1 and TRBJ2-3; 9 nucleotides align to TRBD2. The CDR3 loop spans 14 amino acids. Per germline, CDR1 SGHRS and CDR2 YFSETQ. J lost 1 base, V lost 7 bases, and 4 bases had no gene match. The CDR3 protein is CASYEREGTDTQYF. CDR3 nucleotide sequence: TGCGCCAGCTACGAGCGGGAGGGCACAGATACGCAGTATTTT.